The 29 T cell receptor beta chains given below trace back to one sample, sequenced in a study of graft-versus-host responses after intestinal transplantation (dated by TCRdb to about 2021). The library was prepared using the immunoSEQ multiplex PCR assay. What TCRdb holds here is the immuneACCESS table cut down to in-frame rearrangements. Part of the clones is not present; checked against another copy, under half of the missing clones reflect an unresolved V gene, and the others are unexplained. This sample comprises nearly 100,000 clones, about 93% of them detected only once. The ten largest clones add up to around 16% of the sample. The source material was PBMCs, sampled around 450 days after intestinal transplant. These receptor sequences come from a human patient who received an intestinal transplant, so some T cells may come from the graft donor.

This chain connects TRBV7-3 to TRBJ2-3, with 10 bases identical to TRBD1. With 4 bases clipped from V and 4 bases from J, the junction kept 5 bases outside the gene matches. This CDR3 has 15 residues. The germline CDR1 and CDR2 sequences are SGHTA and FQGTGA. CDR3 in amino acids: CASSWGTGDADTQYF. CDR3 in DNA: TGTGCCAGCAGCTGGGGGACAGGGGATGCAGATACGCAGTATTTT.

The chain has TRBV12-1 and TRBJ2-7; the DNA was not used to check the table's D call, TRBD2. TRBV12-1 is a listed pseudogene. The CDR3 runs to 16 residues. This chain's CDR3 is CASSPGLAGGRYEQYF. CDR3 in DNA: TGTGCCAGCAGCCCCGGCCTAGCGGGTGGGAGGTACGAGCAGTACTTC.

In its sample, this clone was seen a few times. V and J are TRBV10-3 and TRBJ1-3; maybe TRBD1 (6 bases). Per germline, CDR1 ENHRY and CDR2 SYGVKD. This CDR3 comprises 14 residues. With 7 bases removed from V and 0 bases from J, the gap between germline ends came to 10 bases. The CDR3 bases are TGTGCCATCACCGCAGGGGTCTCTGGAAACACCATATATTTT. Translated: CAITAGVSGNTIYF.

The J gene is TRBJ1-4, the V gene TRBV6-6; D ambiguous. The CDR3 runs 14 residues. Germline CDR1 is MNHNY and CDR2 is SVGAGI (reference sequence). Between the trimmed V and J ends, which lost 2 bases and 2 bases, there was a span of 6 bases. The CDR3 region has the DNA TGTGCCAGCAGTTACAGTGGGACTAATGAAAAACTGTTTTTT. Translating it yields CASSYSGTNEKLFF.

The rearrangement joins TRBV5-1 to TRBJ2-6, with D unclear. The CDR3 contains 14 residues. V was clipped by 5 bases and J by 1 base, with 7 bases between them. CDR1 is SGHRS and CDR2 is YFSETQ in the germline V gene. Here the CDR3 reads CASRQYSGANVLTF. The CDR3 nucleotides read TGCGCCAGCAGACAGTATTCTGGGGCCAACGTCCTGACTTTC.

This clone occurred a few times. The gene calls are TRBV6-1 and TRBJ1-1; perhaps TRBD1 as D (6 bases). The germline CDR1 and CDR2 sequences are MNHNS and SASEGT. The CDR3 runs to 10 residues. With 8 bases removed from V and 7 bases from J, the gap between germline ends came to 8 bases. CDR3 bases: TGTGCCAGCGGGGGCCGTGAAGCTTTCTTT. Residues: CASGGREAFF.

CDR3 sequence: CASSEVGQGTPYGYTF. The CDR3 nucleotides are TGTGCCAGCAGTGAAGTAGGACAGGGTACCCCCTATGGCTACACCTTC. V is TRBV25-1 and J is TRBJ1-2, with 8 bases lining up with TRBD1. The CDR3 is 16 residues long. V was clipped by 2 bases and J by 4 bases; unmatched bases: 9. The V gene's germline CDR1 is MGHDK and CDR2 SYGVNS.

The rearrangement uses TRBV7-6 and TRBJ1-6, with D possibly matching TRBD1 (5 bases). The V end lost 3 bases, the J end lost 7 bases, and 10 bases lay between the germline ends. This CDR3 comprises 14 residues. Germline V lookup: CDR1 SGHVS, CDR2 FNYEAQ. The CDR3 sequence is CASSLGGGNSPLHF. CDR3 bases: TGTGCCAGCAGCTTGGGGGGAGGGAATTCACCCCTCCACTTT.

This clone was seen a few times. The chain carries TRBV27 and TRBJ1-5; no clear D. The CDR3 totals 12 residues. The germline V gene encodes CDR1 MNHEY and CDR2 SMNVEV (reference sequence). V lost 2 bases, J lost 6 bases, and 5 bases lay in between. CDR3 sequence: CASSLQGQPQHF. CDR3 nucleotides: TGTGCCAGCAGTTTACAAGGTCAGCCCCAGCATTTT.

The gene calls are TRBV11-2 and TRBJ1-1; D might be TRBD1 (5 bases). This CDR3 is 14 amino acids long. CDR1 is SGHAT and CDR2 is FQNNGV in the germline V gene. Trimming shortened V by 1 base and J by 4 bases, and 10 bases separated the two germline ends. This CDR3 is CASSLVKRGTEAFF. CDR3 DNA: TGTGCCAGCAGCTTAGTTAAGAGGGGCACTGAAGCTTTCTTT. The variable domain in full, with the rest retrieved from reference TRBV11-2 and TRBJ1-1, is EAGVAQSPRYKIIEKRQSVAFWCNPISGHATLYWYQQILGQGPKLLIQFQNNGVVDDSQLPKDRFSAERLKGVDSTLKIQPAKLEDSAVYLCASSLVKRGTEAFFGQGTRLTVV.

J is TRBJ1-5 and V is TRBV5-1; D is ambiguous. The germline gives CDR1 SGHRS, CDR2 YFSETQ. The V end was cut by 1 base, the J end by 4 bases, with 6 bases between. The CDR3 is 13 residues long. The CDR3 sequence is CASSLSGNQPQHF. The CDR3 nucleotides read TGCGCCAGCAGCTTGTCGGGAAATCAGCCCCAGCATTTT. Looking up the rest from reference TRBV5-1 and TRBJ1-5 gives the full variable domain: KAGVTQTPRYLIKTRGQQVTLSCSPISGHRSVSWYQQTPGQGLQFLFEYFSETQRNKGNFPGRFSGRQFSNSRSEMNVSTLELGDSALYLCASSLSGNQPQHFGDGTRLSIL.

The rearrangement joins TRBV6-1 to TRBJ1-1; TRBD1 might be the D (5 bases). Trimming took 5 bases from V and 4 from J, leaving 14 bases between them. Germline V lookup: CDR1 MNHNS, CDR2 SASEGT. This CDR3 spans 14 amino acids. The CDR3 DNA is TGTGCCAGCAGTTTGGACATGACGGCCACTGAAGCTTTCTTT. This translates into CASSLDMTATEAFF.

The DNA of the CDR3 is TGTGCCACCAGCAGAGATCGTGGGACGGGAAGGGATGGCTACACCTTC. Its translation is CATSRDRGTGRDGYTF. The chain links TRBV15 to TRBJ1-2; a weak D match, TRBD1 (5 bases). This CDR3 region has 16 residues. Germline V gene lookup returns CDR1 LNHNV and CDR2 YYDKDF (reference sequence). V was cut by 0 bases and J by 6 bases, with 17 bases left in between.

The chain links TRBV5-1 to TRBJ2-5; tentatively, D is TRBD1 (6 bases). CDR3 length: 16 residues. Germline loops: CDR1 SGHRS, CDR2 YFSETQ. The V gene lost 1 base and the J gene lost 3 bases, with 16 bases spanning the gap. The CDR3 here is CASSLLLRQAEETQYF. The CDR3 nucleotides are TGCGCCAGCAGCTTGCTCCTTCGACAGGCCGAAGAGACCCAGTACTTC.

As DNA, the CDR3 is TGTGCCAGCAGAGAGACAGGGGGAGACGAGCAGTACTTC. Amino acids: CASRETGGDEQYF. J is TRBJ2-7 and V is TRBV6-5; TRBD1 matches 9 bases. V shed 6 bases, J shed 5 bases, and the junction held 5 bases outside the gene matches. Germline CDR1 and CDR2: MNHEY and SVGAGI. The CDR3 is 13 residues long.

This chain connects TRBV13 to TRBJ2-5, with TRBD2 identical over 8 bases. Germline V lookup: CDR1 PRHDT, CDR2 FYEKMQ (reference sequence). The V and J ends lost 1 base and 2 bases, in that order; junction bases with no gene match: 3. This CDR3 has 15 amino acids. The CDR3 DNA sequence: TGTGCCAGCAGCTTAGTCCGGGGGGGACAAGAGACCCAGTACTTC. Protein product: CASSLVRGGQETQYF. Variable domain in full (rest from reference TRBV13 and TRBJ2-5): AAGVIQSPRHLIKEKRETATLKCYPIPRHDTVYWYQQGPGQDPQFLISFYEKMQSDKGSIPDRFSAQQFSDYHSELNMSSLELGDSALYFCASSLVRGGQETQYFGPGTRLLVL.

J is TRBJ2-5 and V is TRBV5-1, with 14 bases matching TRBD2. V lost 0 bases to trimming and J lost 5 bases; unmatched junction nucleotides: 3. Germline assignment: CDR1 SGHRS and CDR2 YFSETQ. The CDR3 extends over 16 amino acids. In nucleotides, the CDR3 is TGCGCCAGCAGCTTGGGACTAGCGGGGGGGCAGGAGACCCAGTACTTC. Translated: CASSLGLAGGQETQYF.

The count of this clone is one. The rearrangement uses TRBV7-9 and TRBJ1-6, with D tentatively TRBD1 (5 bases). CDR1 is SEHNR and CDR2 is FQNEAQ in the germline V gene (reference sequence). The V and J ends lost 1 base and 4 bases respectively, with 20 bases between them. The CDR3 is 19 amino acids. The CDR3 protein is CASSLGWSGVAKYNSPLHF. CDR3 nucleotide sequence: TGTGCCAGCAGCTTAGGTTGGTCGGGGGTCGCAAAGTATAATTCACCCCTCCACTTT. The entire variable domain, with the rest obtained from reference TRBV7-9 and TRBJ1-6, is as follows: DTGVSQNPRHKITKRGQNVTFRCDPISEHNRLYWYRQTLGQGPEFLTYFQNEAQLEKSRLLSDRFSAERPKGSFSTLEIQRTEQGDSAMYLCASSLGWSGVAKYNSPLHFGNGTRLTVT.

Points on this clone: The junction departs from germline at one end; a sequencing error may be responsible. J is TRBJ1-5 and V is TRBV2, with TRBD1 matching over 8 bases. Germline CDR1 reads SNHLY; CDR2 reads FYNNEI. The CDR3 loop spans 13 amino acids. The CDR3 coding sequence is TGTGCCAGCAGAGAAGAACAGGGGGGGCCCCAGCATTTT. Residues: CASREEQGGPQHF.

The gene calls are TRBV6-5 and TRBJ1-2; 8 positions match TRBD1. Germline V gene data show CDR1 as MNHEY and CDR2 as SVGAGI. Trimming cost V 6 bases and J 3 bases; bases outside gene matches: 9. The CDR3 contains 15 residues. The CDR3 DNA reads as TGTGCCAGCAGCCCCGACAGGGGAATCTACTATGGCTACACCTTC. Protein product: CASSPDRGIYYGYTF.

The chain combines TRBV5-1 with TRBJ2-7, with D possibly matching TRBD2 (5 bases). The V gene lost 4 bases and the J gene lost 3 bases, with 14 bases spanning the gap. Per germline, CDR1 SGHRS and CDR2 YFSETQ. The CDR3 has 14 residues. The chain's CDR3 is CASSPWGDYYEQYF. CDR3 bases: TGCGCCAGCAGCCCATGGGGAGACTACTACGAGCAGTACTTC.

This clone was observed a few times. The rearrangement links TRBV6-4 to TRBJ2-1; weak D call: TRBD1 (6 bases). Deletions cut 0 bases from V and 9 bases from J, with 12 bases between. Germline CDR1 reads MRHNA; CDR2 reads SNTAGT. The CDR3 spans 14 residues. The CDR3 region is CASSDSGAAGEQFF. The CDR3 DNA is TGTGCCAGCAGTGACTCGGGGGCCGCAGGTGAGCAGTTCTTC.

V is TRBV11-2 and J is TRBJ2-2; weak D call: TRBD2 (5 bases). Trimming pared 5 bases from V and 6 bases from J, leaving 19 bases between. CDR3 length: 16 residues. Germline values: CDR1 SGHAT, CDR2 FQNNGV. In nucleotides, the CDR3 is TGTGCCAGCAGCCCCCCGGGTAGCGCCCTGCCCGGGGAGCTGTTTTTT. This translates into CASSPPGSALPGELFF.

The chain combines TRBV7-9 with TRBJ2-7, with D perhaps matching TRBD1 (6 bases). The CDR3 extends over 16 amino acids. The germline V and J ends were trimmed by 5 bases and 2 bases, with 19 bases remaining between them. Germline V gene lookup returns CDR1 SEHNR and CDR2 FQNEAQ (reference sequence). The CDR3, as DNA: TGTGCCAGCAGCCCCCCTCCCGGACAGCCCCCCTACGAGCAGTACTTC. Its translation is CASSPPPGQPPYEQYF. The full variable domain, rest sourced from reference TRBV7-9 and TRBJ2-7, is DTGVSQNPRHKITKRGQNVTFRCDPISEHNRLYWYRQTLGQGPEFLTYFQNEAQLEKSRLLSDRFSAERPKGSFSTLEIQRTEQGDSAMYLCASSPPPGQPPYEQYFGPGTRLTVT.

In DNA form, the CDR3 reads TGTGCCAGCAGCCAAGATTGGGTAGCGGGGGATTCAGATACGCAGTATTTT. It codes for CASSQDWVAGDSDTQYF. This chain connects TRBV14 to TRBJ2-3, with 9 bases lining up with TRBD2. This CDR3 region has 17 residues. V shed 0 bases, J shed 4 bases, and the junction held 8 bases outside the gene matches. Germline V gene data show CDR1 as SGHDN and CDR2 as FVKESK.

The CDR3 region is CASSLGREETQYF. CDR3 bases: TGTGCCAGCAGCTTAGGGCGAGAAGAGACCCAGTACTTC. The chain couples TRBV13 to TRBJ2-5; D remains unclear. Germline-derived CDR1 and CDR2 are PRHDT and FYEKMQ (reference sequence). V shed 0 bases and J shed 3 bases, with 5 bases lying between them. The CDR3 spans 13 residues.

The rearrangement links TRBV25-1 to TRBJ1-6, with TRBD1 as a possible D gene (5 bases). Germline-derived CDR1 and CDR2 are MGHDK and SYGVNS. Trimming took off 5 bases at V and 9 bases at J, with 17 bases between the two ends. CDR3 length: 15 amino acids. The CDR3 DNA is TGTGCCAGCAGTTGGGGGGGGACCTTAATTTCACCCCTCCACTTT. Translated, it gives CASSWGGTLISPLHF.

This chain joins TRBV9 and TRBJ2-1, with 9 bases aligning to TRBD2. After removal of 2 bases from V and 2 bases from J, the junction contained 2 bases not matched to a gene. Germline CDR1 is SGDLS and CDR2 is YYNGEE. The CDR3 length is 15 residues. Here the CDR3 DNA reads TGTGCCAGCAGCGTTGGCGGGGGGGCCTACAATGAGCAGTTCTTC. Residues: CASSVGGGAYNEQFF.

The rearrangement joins TRBV6-6 to TRBJ1-2; weak D call: TRBD1 (6 bases). The CDR3 spans 12 residues. CDR1 is MNHNY and CDR2 is SVGAGI in the germline V gene (reference sequence). CDR3 amino acids: CAIAQGSYGYTF. DNA for the CDR3: TGTGCTATCGCACAGGGTTCCTATGGCTACACCTTC.